Described below is a single T cell receptor beta chain sequence and its context. This sample stems from a study of blood T cell repertoires in COVID-19. Study information: The study drew acute and convalescent COVID-19 samples from the United States, Italy and Spain. The analysed material was cDNA or gDNA that came from T cells, B-cell-depleted T cells, or PBMCs.

Germline-derived CDR1 and CDR2 are GTSNPN and SVGIG (reference sequence). The CDR3 consists of 15 residues. V lost 5 bases and J 5 bases, leaving 19 bases between the germline ends. Study processing details: Amplification from reference gene primers served as the basis for estimated nucleated cell counts. This table comes from immunoSEQ multiplex PCR, and its TCRdb copy is limited to in-frame clones, with some not included. That table is the source of V, J and clone size, and D and trimming were worked out from the DNA. The data hold more than 150,000 clones, with about nine tenths observed a single time.

What was sequenced was peripheral blood. The chain combines TRBV30 with TRBJ2-1; D may be TRBD2 (6 bases). This sequence was found in a man between 40 and 49 years old with acute or convalescent COVID-19. The CDR3: CAWAGQETRHNEQFF. CDR3 in DNA: TGTGCCTGGGCAGGGCAAGAGACTAGACACAATGAGCAGTTCTTC.